The entry below gives a single T cell receptor (beta chain) sequence along with its context. Germline trimming cut 2 bases from V and 0 bases from J; bases unmatched to any gene: 0. The CDR3 has 15 amino acids. CDR1 and CDR2 from the germline V gene are SGHAT and FQNNGV. The source of the sample is a study of blood T cell repertoires in COVID-19. The overall study: T cells, B-cell-depleted T cells, or PBMCs provided the cDNA or gDNA that served as material.

Per the original methods: Amplification of reference gene primers provided the estimated nucleated cell counts. Sequencing was performed with immunoSEQ multiplex PCR; in TCRdb, only in-frame clones are kept and a portion is missing. V and J calls and clone size are copied from that table; D and trimming were computed from the DNA. The sample lists around 300,000 clones, roughly 85% occurring once. The V call is TRBV11-2, the J call TRBJ2-3; 9 bases align to TRBD2. The receptor's source is a woman in her 30s with active or convalescent COVID-19. The sequenced sample consisted of peripheral blood. As DNA, the CDR3 is TGTGCCAGCAGCTTAAGCGGGGGGAGCACAGATACGCAGTATTTT. As protein: CASSLSGGSTDTQYF.